This entry features one TCR beta chain sequence. The data were obtained in a study of T cells in Graves' hyperthyroidism and ophthalmopathy. Researchers took RNA transcripts and amplified the TCR beta CDR3 regions from them. First-round RT-PCR targeting the TCR CDR3 was performed with the HTBI primer set. TCRdb processed the multiplex PCR reads anew with MiXCR; each CDR3 protein has one entry. Of about 400,000 distinct CDR3 sequences detected, around 15% appear once; the ten largest clones hold approximately 19%. V lost 4 bases to trimming and J lost 0 bases; unmatched junction nucleotides: 9. The CDR3 covers 17 residues. CDR1 SGHNT and CDR2 YYREEE come from the germline V gene (reference sequence).

The chain links TRBV5-4 to TRBJ2-2; 7 bases fit TRBD2. This sequence was found in a woman aged 55-75 years with Graves' ophthalmopathy. The specimen was blood. The CDR3 nucleotides read TGTGCCAGCAGCAGTGCCCAGCGGGGCCCGAACACCGGGGAGCTGTTTTTT. It encodes CASSSAQRGPNTGELFF.